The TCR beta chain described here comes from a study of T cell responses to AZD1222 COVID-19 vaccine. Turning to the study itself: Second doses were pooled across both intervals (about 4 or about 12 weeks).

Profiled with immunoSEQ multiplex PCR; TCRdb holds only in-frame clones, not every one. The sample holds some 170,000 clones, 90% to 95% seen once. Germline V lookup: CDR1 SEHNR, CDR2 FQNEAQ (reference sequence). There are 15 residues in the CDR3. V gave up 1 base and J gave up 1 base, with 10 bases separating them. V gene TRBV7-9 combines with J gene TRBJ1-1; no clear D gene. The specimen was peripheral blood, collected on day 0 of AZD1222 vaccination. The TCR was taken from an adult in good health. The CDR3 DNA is TGTGCCAGCAGCTTAGAGTCCGCAGCGAACACTGAAGCTTTCTTT. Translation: CASSLESAANTEAFF.